These T cell receptor beta chains were read from a single sample in a study of cytomegalovirus exposure and HLA in healthy donors. Assay used: immunoSEQ multiplex PCR; TCRdb lists only in-frame clones, some missing. The profile shows roughly 100,000 clones, 60% to 85% of them singletons. The sample comprised PBMCs. These receptors were obtained from a male donor in good health and CMV-seropositive. Each CDR3 is given with its conserved first and last residue. A D gene is named only where the DNA matches it firmly. Part of the rows lack a size; the others show once, few, many or a class for expanded clones.

>TRBV2|TRBJ2-5|13|-|-
CASSSTSSGTQYF
TGTGCCAGCAGTTCGACTAGTTCAGGGACCCAGTACTTC
>TRBV7-9|TRBJ1-4|18|TRBD1|-
CASSLLPERTGGIEKLFF
TGTGCCAGCAGCTTACTGCCCGAACGGACAGGGGGAATTGAAAAACTGTTTTTT
>TRBV29-1|TRBJ1-4|15|-|-
CSAAGVSQGGEKLFF
TGCAGCGCCGCAGGGGTGTCGCAGGGCGGTGAAAAACTGTTTTTT
>TRBV28|TRBJ1-1|16|TRBD1|once
CASSPPQGRWGTEAFF
TGTGCCAGCAGTCCACCACAGGGGAGATGGGGCACTGAAGCTTTCTTT
>TRBV11-3|TRBJ2-1|15|-|-
CASSFRGPPYNEQFF
TGTGCCAGCAGCTTCCGCGGGCCCCCCTACAATGAGCAGTTCTTC
>TRBV5-1|TRBJ1-1|13|-|-
CASSPGQNTEAFF
TGCGCCAGCAGCCCCGGACAGAACACTGAAGCTTTCTTT
>TRBV19|TRBJ2-1|14|-|-
CATEGRRGYNEQFF
TGTGCCACCGAGGGACGGCGGGGTTACAATGAGCAGTTCTTC
>TRBV6-1|TRBJ2-1|15|TRBD2|-
CASSDPSGAYNEQFF
TGTGCCAGCAGTGACCCTAGCGGGGCTTACAATGAGCAGTTCTTC
>TRBV7-3|TRBJ2-3|17|-|-
CASSLNGRTLSTDTQYF
TGTGCCAGCAGCTTAAACGGTCGTACTCTAAGCACAGATACGCAGTATTTT
>TRBV4-2|TRBJ2-7|15|-|-
CASSQEHRETHEQYF
TGTGCCAGCAGCCAAGAACACAGAGAGACACACGAGCAGTACTTC
>TRBV30|TRBJ2-3|13|-|-
CAWSMAGTDTQYF
TGTGCCTGGAGTATGGCGGGCACAGATACGCAGTATTTT
>TRBV6-1|TRBJ1-2|13|-|-
CASSDRLNYGYTF
TGTGCCAGCAGTGACAGACTTAACTATGGCTACACCTTC
>TRBV25-1|TRBJ2-3|15|-|-
CASSEELKLTDTQYF
TGTGCCAGCAGTGAGGAACTAAAGCTCACAGATACGCAGTATTTT
>TRBV27|TRBJ1-2|15|-|once
CASSLGAGPNYGYTF
TGTGCCAGCAGTTTGGGGGCAGGCCCCAACTATGGCTACACCTTC
>TRBV11-3|TRBJ2-5|16|TRBD2|once
CASSQTSGGAGETQYF
TGTGCCAGCAGCCAGACTAGCGGGGGGGCCGGGGAGACCCAGTACTTC
>TRBV7-9|TRBJ2-1|15|TRBD2|-
CSSSSGSSGSTRQFF
TGTTCCAGCAGCTCCGGCTCTAGCGGTTCAACTAGGCAGTTCTTC
>TRBV19|TRBJ2-2|17|TRBD2|-
CASNPTSGGQNTGELFF
TGTGCCAGTAACCCGACTAGCGGGGGGCAAAACACCGGGGAGCTGTTTTTT
>TRBV4-1|TRBJ2-7|16|-|-
CASSQGIGGASYEQYF
TGCGCCAGCAGCCAAGGGATCGGGGGAGCCTCCTACGAGCAGTACTTC
>TRBV28|TRBJ1-1|14|TRBD1|-
CASSLTGQGGTAFF
TGTGCCAGCAGTTTAACGGGGCAGGGGGGTACGGCTTTCTTT
>TRBV2|TRBJ2-3|14|-|-
CASRQGPSTDTQYF
TGTGCCAGCAGGCAGGGGCCCAGCACAGATACGCAGTATTTT
>TRBV29-1|TRBJ1-1|14|-|few
CSVSGGGVNTEAFF
TGCAGCGTGTCCGGGGGTGGCGTGAACACTGAAGCTTTCTTT
>TRBV6-1|TRBJ2-1|13|TRBD1|-
CASSRDRANEQFF
TGTGCCAGCAGCCGGGACAGGGCTAATGAGCAGTTCTTC
>TRBV29-1|TRBJ2-7|17|TRBD2|-
CSVEDSRGAGGRYEQYF
TGCAGCGTTGAAGATTCCCGGGGAGCGGGGGGGAGGTACGAGCAGTACTTC
>TRBV7-2|TRBJ1-1|17|-|-
CASSLARDQAMNTEAFF
TGTGCCAGCAGCTTAGCGAGGGATCAAGCAATGAACACTGAAGCTTTCTTT
>TRBV28|TRBJ2-1|15|TRBD2|-
CATTTGTSSYNEQFF
TGTGCCACCACTACTGGGACTAGCTCCTACAATGAGCAGTTCTTC
>TRBV6-1|TRBJ2-7|10|-|-
CASSGSEQYF
TGTGCCAGCAGTGGTTCTGAGCAGTACTTC
>TRBV27|TRBJ2-5|19|-|-
CASSLSAYRGWAAGETQYF
TGTGCCAGCAGTTTATCAGCCTACCGCGGATGGGCCGCGGGAGAGACCCAGTACTTC
>TRBV27|TRBJ1-1|16|-|-
CASSLWLAGPNTEAFF
TGTGCCAGCAGTTTATGGCTCGCGGGGCCGAACACTGAAGCTTTCTTT
>TRBV9|TRBJ2-7|14|-|few
CASSVAAGSYEQYF
TGTGCCAGCAGCGTAGCCGCCGGTTCCTACGAGCAGTACTTC
>TRBV6-5|TRBJ2-7|14|TRBD2|-
CASSLAGSSYEQYF
TGTGCCAGCAGTCTAGCGGGGTCTTCCTACGAGCAGTACTTC
>TRBV5-4|TRBJ1-6|14|-|-
CASSLNQVYSPLHF
TGTGCCAGCAGCTTGAACCAGGTTTATTCACCCCTCCACTTT
>TRBV4-3|TRBJ1-2|16|TRBD1|-
CASSHDITGTVYGYTF
TGCGCCAGCAGCCATGACATCACCGGGACAGTCTATGGCTACACCTTC
>TRBV28|TRBJ2-7|12|-|-
CASSREVYEQYF
TGTGCCAGCAGTCGAGAGGTTTACGAGCAGTACTTC
>TRBV30|TRBJ1-2|16|TRBD1|-
CAWSWGPDRNYYGYTF
TGTGCCTGGAGTTGGGGACCGGACAGGAACTACTATGGCTACACCTTC
>TRBV7-2|TRBJ1-4|15|TRBD1|-
CASSKQGSTNEKLFF
TGTGCCAGCAGCAAACAGGGGTCAACTAATGAAAAACTGTTTTTT
>TRBV7-8|TRBJ1-1|14|TRBD1|-
CASKTGTGNTEAFF
TGTGCCAGCAAAACCGGGACAGGGAACACTGAAGCTTTCTTT
>TRBV7-9|TRBJ1-1|16|-|-
CASSRNRYGVNTEAFF
TGTGCCAGCAGCAGGAATAGATACGGGGTCAACACTGAAGCTTTCTTT
>TRBV9|TRBJ1-6|18|-|-
CASSITDRSSSYNSPLHF
TGTGCCAGCAGCATAACAGACAGGTCAAGCTCCTATAATTCACCCCTCCACTTT
>TRBV28|TRBJ1-2|14|-|-
CASALAPGNYGYTF
TGTGCCAGCGCCTTAGCTCCAGGGAACTATGGCTACACCTTC
>TRBV28|TRBJ1-5|16|TRBD1|-
CASSPLGTGENQPQHF
TGTGCCAGCAGTCCTCTAGGGACAGGGGAAAATCAGCCCCAGCATTTT
>TRBV5-6|TRBJ1-5|14|-|-
CASSFGGFNQPQHF
TGTGCCAGCAGCTTTGGAGGGTTCAATCAGCCCCAGCATTTT
>TRBV5-1|TRBJ1-2|17|-|-
CASSLAVGPGLQYGYTF
TGCGCCAGCAGCTTGGCCGTAGGCCCTGGGCTTCAGTATGGCTACACCTTC
>TRBV7-9|TRBJ1-1|16|TRBD1|once
CASSLTFPGGGTEAFF
TGTGCCAGCAGCTTAACGTTCCCAGGGGGCGGAACTGAAGCTTTCTTT
>TRBV9|TRBJ2-6|17|TRBD1|-
CASSARTGGSGANVLTF
TGTGCCAGCAGCGCGAGGACAGGGGGCTCCGGGGCCAACGTCCTGACTTTC
>TRBV5-4|TRBJ1-1|13|TRBD1|-
CASSLGAQGKAFF
TGTGCCAGCAGCTTAGGGGCACAGGGGAAAGCTTTCTTT
>TRBV7-2|TRBJ2-5|16|TRBD2|once
CASSTRGSGISETQYF
TGTGCCAGCAGCACCCGCGGTAGCGGGATATCGGAGACCCAGTACTTC
>TRBV9|TRBJ2-2|20|-|-
CASRYQGSDHRRLNTGELFF
TGTGCCAGCAGATATCAGGGATCCGACCATCGCCGGTTGAACACCGGGGAGCTGTTTTTT
>TRBV7-6|TRBJ2-2|15|TRBD2|-
CASSWGLANTGELFF
TGTGCCAGCAGCTGGGGACTAGCGAACACCGGGGAGCTGTTTTTT
>TRBV28|TRBJ1-2|15|-|-
CASRRTVTVYYGYTF
TGTGCCAGCAGACGGACAGTCACGGTGTACTATGGCTACACCTTC
>TRBV19|TRBJ2-7|15|-|-
CASSITRTPPYEQYF
TGTGCCAGTAGTATAACTCGGACACCCCCCTACGAGCAGTACTTC
>TRBV19|TRBJ2-4|15|-|-
CASMPGQLAKNIQYF
TGTGCCAGTATGCCGGGACAACTAGCCAAAAACATTCAGTACTTC
>TRBV29-1|TRBJ1-1|13|TRBD1|few
CTSTGVGNTEAFF
TGCACCTCTACAGGGGTTGGGAACACTGAAGCTTTCTTT
>TRBV6-5|TRBJ1-1|15|-|-
CASSSPSVRDTEAFF
TGTGCCAGCAGTTCACCTTCCGTACGGGACACTGAAGCTTTCTTT
>TRBV4-2|TRBJ1-2|15|-|-
CASSQVTGPFYGYTF
TGTGCCAGCAGCCAAGTTACAGGGCCCTTCTATGGCTACACCTTC
>TRBV30|TRBJ2-7|12|TRBD2|-
CAWDSGSHEQYF
TGTGCCTGGGATAGCGGGAGTCACGAGCAGTACTTC
>TRBV7-9|TRBJ2-7|12|-|-
CASSPNSYEQYF
TGTGCCAGCAGCCCAAACTCCTACGAGCAGTACTTC
>TRBV7-9|TRBJ2-5|11|-|-
CASSPQETQYF
TGTGCCAGCAGCCCACAAGAGACCCAGTACTTC